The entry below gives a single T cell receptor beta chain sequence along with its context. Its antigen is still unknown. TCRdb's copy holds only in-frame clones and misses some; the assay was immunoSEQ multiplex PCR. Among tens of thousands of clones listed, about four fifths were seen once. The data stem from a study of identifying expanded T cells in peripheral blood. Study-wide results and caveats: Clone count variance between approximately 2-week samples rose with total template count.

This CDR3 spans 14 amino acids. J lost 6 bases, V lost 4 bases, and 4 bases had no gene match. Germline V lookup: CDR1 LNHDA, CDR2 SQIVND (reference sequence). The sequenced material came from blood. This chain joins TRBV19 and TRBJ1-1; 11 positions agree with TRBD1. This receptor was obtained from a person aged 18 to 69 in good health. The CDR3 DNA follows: TGTGCCAGTAGTAGGACAGGGGGCGAGGCTGAAGCTTTCTTT. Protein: CASSRTGGEAEAFF. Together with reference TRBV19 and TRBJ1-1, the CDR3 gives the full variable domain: DGGITQSPKYLFRKEGQNVTLSCEQNLNHDAMYWYRQDPGQGLRLIYYSQIVNDFQKGDIAEGYSVSREKKESFPLTVTSAQKNPTAFYLCASSRTGGEAEAFFGQGTRLTVV.